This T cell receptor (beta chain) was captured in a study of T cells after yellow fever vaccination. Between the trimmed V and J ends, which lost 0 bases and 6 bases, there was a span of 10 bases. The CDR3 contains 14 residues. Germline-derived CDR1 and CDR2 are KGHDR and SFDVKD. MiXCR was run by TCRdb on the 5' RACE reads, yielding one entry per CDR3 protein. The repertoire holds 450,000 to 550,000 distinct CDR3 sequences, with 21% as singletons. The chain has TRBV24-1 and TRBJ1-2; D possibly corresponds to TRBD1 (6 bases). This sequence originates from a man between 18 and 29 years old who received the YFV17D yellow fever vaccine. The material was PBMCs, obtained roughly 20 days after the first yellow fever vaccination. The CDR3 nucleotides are TGTGCCACCAGTGATTTGACAGGGAGGGATGGCTACACCTTC. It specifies CATSDLTGRDGYTF.